This TCR beta chain was identified during a study of OX40 agonist ivuxolimab in advanced cancers. Study at large: People who had prior anti-PD-1, anti-PD-L1 or anti-CTLA-4 therapy could take part, and under 50% had some. Whole-study findings and limits: Clonal expansion was seen in CD4+ and CD8+ blood T cells by week 6 at 0.1 to 3.0 mg/kg.

Libraries were prepared by immunoSEQ multiplex PCR; TCRdb keeps only in-frame clonotypes and omits some of them. The data hold around 62,000 clones, with 90% to 95% observed a single time. Patients with autoimmune history or systemic immunosuppression were excluded. V lost 3 bases to trimming and J lost 8 bases, with 10 bases between them. This CDR3 region has 12 residues. The V gene's germline CDR1 is SNHLY and CDR2 FYNNEI. A remark on this clone: Antigen: not known.

Specimen: CD4+ or CD8+ T cells sorted from blood, collected in a trial of the OX40 agonist ivuxolimab. This TCR came from an adult with an advanced solid tumor such as melanoma, head and neck, liver or kidney cancer. J is TRBJ1-2 and V is TRBV2; no clear D. The CDR3 sequence is CASSDRLGGYTF. The CDR3 coding sequence is TGTGCCAGCAGTGACAGGTTGGGGGGCTACACCTTC.